Below are 10 T cell receptor beta chains sequenced from a single sample in a study of identical twins (dated by TCRdb to about 2016). Library method: 5' RACE. TCRdb records Illumina HiSeq 2000 as the sequencer. In-frame beta chains were kept once TCRdb had trimmed the public reads at Q25 with fastp and called clones with MiXCR. Identical CDR3 proteins give one entry, which carries the most common genes and DNA. This sample holds approximately 280,000 distinct CDR3 sequences; about 8.9% were observed only once. The ten largest clones add up to 2.1% of the sample. The same specimen was also included in a second study, on yellow fever vaccine responses in identical twins.

Specimen: memory (CD45RO+) T cells sorted from blood. The cell subset or site label corresponds to: CD45RO+ enriched T cells. The receptors were gathered from a young woman in good health.

This clonotype occurred a few times. The V gene is TRBV5-1, the J gene TRBJ2-3; D not certain. The V gene lost 0 bases and the J gene lost 3 bases, with 8 bases spanning the gap. The CDR3 runs 14 residues. CDR1 SGHRS and CDR2 YFSETQ come from the germline V gene. The chain's CDR3 is CASSLEGTTDTQYF. The CDR3 nucleotides are TGCGCCAGCAGCTTGGAGGGTACGACAGATACGCAGTATTTT.

This clonotype was observed many times. The chain's CDR3 is CASSRLTSGQETQYF. Here the CDR3 DNA reads TGTGCCAGCTCACGGCTGACTAGCGGACAAGAGACCCAGTACTTC. The chain recombines TRBV28 with TRBJ2-5, with TRBD2 identical over 9 bases. CDR3 length equals 15 residues. The germline gives CDR1 MDHEN, CDR2 SYDVKM. After removal of 8 bases from V and 2 bases from J, the junction contained 9 bases not matched to a gene.

The gene calls are TRBV5-1 and TRBJ1-1; no clear D gene. Deletions cut 5 bases from V and 1 base from J, with 9 bases between. Germline-derived CDR1 and CDR2 are SGHRS and YFSETQ. The length of the CDR3 is 13 residues. The CDR3 spells CASRVGANTEAFF. The CDR3 DNA reads as TGCGCCAGCAGGGTGGGCGCGAACACTGAAGCTTTCTTT.

This clonotype has just a few counts. The chain couples TRBV4-2 to TRBJ2-1; 13 bases align to TRBD2. The CDR3 extends over 21 amino acids. Germline V CDR1 and CDR2: LGHNA, YNFKEQ. The ends lost 0 bases at V and 0 bases at J; junction bases unmatched: 11. The CDR3 DNA reads TGTGCCAGCAGCCAAGATCTTACTAGCGGGAGGGCCCTGAGCTCCTACAATGAGCAGTTCTTC. Its protein is CASSQDLTSGRALSSYNEQFF.

The chain is built from TRBV20-1 and TRBJ1-1, with unresolved D. V was pared by 0 bases and J by 3 bases, with 8 bases between. CDR1 DFQATT and CDR2 SNEGSKA come from the germline V gene (reference sequence). The CDR3 is made up of 13 amino acids. CDR3 in amino acids: CSARDKWDTEAFF. CDR3 coding DNA: TGCAGTGCTAGAGACAAATGGGACACTGAAGCTTTCTTT.

This clonotype was seen more than once but under ten times. This chain joins TRBV28 and TRBJ2-1; D possibly corresponds to TRBD1 (5 bases). Germline V gene lookup returns CDR1 MDHEN and CDR2 SYDVKM. CDR3 size: 16 residues. Trimming stripped 6 bases from V and 0 bases from J, with 15 bases between. The CDR3 region is CASSSPTVSSYNEQFF. The CDR3 DNA reads as TGTGCCAGCAGCTCACCGACAGTGAGCTCCTACAATGAGCAGTTCTTC.

V usage is TRBV9 and J usage is TRBJ2-3; the match to TRBD2 covers 14 bases. Germline V gene data show CDR1 as SGDLS and CDR2 as YYNGEE. Trimming cost V 4 bases and J 6 bases; bases outside gene matches: 4. The CDR3 runs to 15 residues. The CDR3: CASSPRLAGGDTQYF. In nucleotides, the CDR3 is TGTGCCAGCAGCCCTCGACTAGCGGGGGGGGATACGCAGTATTTT.

This clonotype was observed many times. The rearrangement links TRBV3-1 to TRBJ2-1; no definite D call. CDR1 LGHDT and CDR2 YNNKEL come from the germline V gene (reference sequence). The CDR3 is 14 amino acids. Trimming stripped 4 bases from V and 3 bases from J, with 10 bases between. Here the CDR3 reads CASSPWSRYNEQFF. CDR3 nucleotides: TGTGCCAGCAGCCCTTGGAGCCGCTACAATGAGCAGTTCTTC.

At least ten counts were recorded for this clonotype. The J gene is TRBJ1-2, the V gene TRBV20-1; D is unresolved. CDR3 length: 13 residues. Between the trimmed V and J ends, which lost 3 bases and 4 bases, there was a span of 12 bases. The germline CDR1 and CDR2 sequences are DFQATT and SNEGSKA (reference sequence). As DNA, the CDR3 is TGCAGTGCTAGCTCTTCAGGATCCTATGGCTACACCTTC. This translates into CSASSSGSYGYTF.

This clonotype has just a few counts. This sequence joins TRBV6-2 or TRBV6-3 and TRBJ2-2; perhaps TRBD1 as D (6 bases). Trimming took off 5 bases at V and 0 bases at J, with 10 bases between the two ends. This CDR3 region has 15 residues. Germline CDR1 is MNHEY and CDR2 is SVGEGT. The CDR3 bases are TGTGCCAGCAGTCGACAGGACGCGAACACCGGGGAGCTGTTTTTT. This translates into CASSRQDANTGELFF.